The 10 T cell receptor beta chains below all came from one sample that was sequenced in a study of shared clonotypes between healthy human individuals. Profiling relied on immunoSEQ multiplex PCR, and the TCRdb table lists in-frame clones only, not all of them. Of around 940,000 clones listed, 70% to 85% are singletons. The sequencing sample was made of memory CD4+ T cells sorted from blood. Subset in this sample: CD45RA-negative fraction. The receptors were gathered from a man in his late teens or twenties in good health.

This clone has a single count. V gene TRBV12-2 combines with J gene TRBJ1-1. TRBV12-2 is a listed pseudogene. This CDR3 region has 15 residues. CDR3 bases: TGTGCAAGTCGCTTAGCGGTCGGATCGAACACTGAAGCTTTCTTT. Amino acid sequence: CASRLAVGSNTEAFF.

The gene calls are TRBV7-2 and TRBJ2-7; D possibly corresponds to TRBD2 (5 bases). CDR3 length equals 13 residues. CDR1 and CDR2 (germline): SGHTA, FQGNSA. The V and J ends lost 0 bases and 7 bases respectively, with 10 bases between them. CDR3 amino acids: CASSLAASGEQYF. CDR3 sequence (DNA): TGTGCCAGCAGCTTAGCGGCTTCGGGGGAGCAGTACTTC.

This chain joins TRBV18 and TRBJ2-1, with D unclear. The germline gives CDR1 KGHSH, CDR2 LQKENI. V was clipped by 5 bases and J by 7 bases, with 6 bases between them. The CDR3 is made up of 11 amino acids. CDR3 bases: TGTGCCAGCTCAGGGCCGAATGAGCAGTTCTTC. This sequence encodes CASSGPNEQFF.

This rearrangement joins TRBV29-1 to TRBJ1-1, with D possibly TRBD1 on 5 matching bases. This CDR3 is 15 amino acids long. Germline CDR1 and CDR2: SQVTM and ANQGSEA. The V end was cut by 0 bases, the J end by 1 base, with 12 bases between. CDR3 coding DNA: TGCAGCGTTGAAGACGGACTGGGGCCGAACACTGAAGCTTTCTTT. Its protein is CSVEDGLGPNTEAFF.

The chain is built from TRBV6-1 and TRBJ2-6; D is uncertain. Trimming removed 6 bases at V and 3 bases at J, with 12 bases between. CDR3 length: 15 amino acids. Looked up from germline, CDR1 is MNHNS and CDR2 is SASEGT. CDR3 amino acids: CASRLQADGANVLTF. The CDR3 nucleotides read TGTGCCAGCAGACTCCAGGCGGATGGGGCCAACGTCCTGACTTTC.

The chain recombines TRBV4-2 with TRBJ1-3, with D possibly matching TRBD1 (5 bases). Per germline, CDR1 LGHNA and CDR2 YNFKEQ. Deletions cut 0 bases from V and 4 bases from J, with 16 bases between. This CDR3 contains 17 residues. CDR3 protein: CASSQDRSGGKGNTIYF. The CDR3 DNA sequence: TGTGCCAGCAGCCAAGACCGCTCGGGGGGAAAAGGAAACACCATATATTTT.

The rearrangement joins TRBV12-5 to TRBJ1-3; D might be TRBD1 (5 bases). The length of the CDR3 is 15 residues. Germline V CDR1 and CDR2: LGHNT, FRNRAP. The V end was cut by 6 bases, the J end by 0 bases, with 12 bases between. CDR3 DNA sequence: TGTGCTAGTGGCCAGGGACTCATCTCTGGAAACACCATATATTTT. This gives the protein CASGQGLISGNTIYF.

This chain connects TRBV4-1 to TRBJ2-5; no firm D call. V gave up 0 bases and J gave up 4 bases, with 6 bases separating them. Germline V gives CDR1 MGHRA, CDR2 YSYEKL. There are 13 residues in the CDR3. The CDR3 reads CASSQDPSETQYF. CDR3 bases: TGCGCCAGCAGCCAAGATCCCTCAGAGACCCAGTACTTC.

The V and J genes are TRBV6-1 and TRBJ2-1; D possibly corresponds to TRBD1 (5 bases). V was pared by 0 bases and J by 7 bases, with 13 bases between. The CDR3 consists of 15 residues. CDR1 and CDR2 from the germline V gene are MNHNS and SASEGT. This CDR3 is CASSEAQIRQNEQFF. CDR3 in DNA: TGTGCCAGCAGTGAAGCTCAGATTAGACAGAATGAGCAGTTCTTC.

The chain uses TRBV27 and TRBJ2-7; no firm D call. Between the trimmed V and J ends, which lost 6 bases and 7 bases, there was a span of 13 bases. Per germline, CDR1 MNHEY and CDR2 SMNVEV (reference sequence). The CDR3 runs 12 residues. CDR3 nucleotide sequence: TGTGCCAGCAGGCCTCCTTTGGGAGAGCAGTACTTC. It translates to CASRPPLGEQYF.